The next 24 T cell receptor beta chains were all read from a single sample in a study of T cells in localized non-small cell lung cancer. Data came from immunoSEQ multiplex PCR; TCRdb stores just in-frame clones and leaves some out. This sample has roughly 35,000 clones; around 88% occur once, and the top ten carry about 7%. The material sequenced was peripheral blood, taken before any cancer treatment. Receptors were obtained from a woman aged 40-69 years with stage I lung adenocarcinoma.

The chain combines TRBV7-2 with TRBJ1-2, with 10 bases matching TRBD1. The CDR3 extends over 16 amino acids. Germline CDR1 and CDR2: SGHTA and FQGNSA. The V and J ends lost 4 bases and 2 bases, in that order; junction bases with no gene match: 7. CDR3 loop: CASSSRGQGLNYGYTF. DNA of the CDR3: TGTGCCAGCAGCTCCAGGGGACAGGGGTTAAACTATGGCTACACCTTC.

The rearrangement joins TRBV18 to TRBJ2-2; a weak D match, TRBD1 (5 bases). CDR1 and CDR2 from the germline V gene are KGHSH and LQKENI. This CDR3 has 16 amino acids. Trimming removed 2 bases from V and 7 bases from J, with 17 bases in between. CDR3 coding DNA: TGTGCCAGCTCACCATCCCAGGGTTTACGGAGCGGGGAGCTGTTTTTT. It codes for CASSPSQGLRSGELFF.

This sequence joins TRBV5-4 and TRBJ1-2, with D possibly matching TRBD1 (6 bases). CDR1 and CDR2 from the germline V gene are SGHNT and YYREEE (reference sequence). V was cut by 7 bases and J by 0 bases, with 19 bases left in between. The CDR3 is 16 amino acids. Here the CDR3 reads CASGTVLDSSNYGYTF. The CDR3 bases are TGTGCCAGCGGAACGGTACTGGACAGTTCTAACTATGGCTACACCTTC.

The rearrangement uses TRBV2 and TRBJ1-2, with 7 positions matching TRBD1. V dropped 4 bases and J dropped 7; count of bases not matched to a gene: 6. Germline CDR1 is SNHLY and CDR2 is FYNNEI. There are 13 residues in the CDR3. The CDR3 sequence: CASSGVPGGGYTF. The DNA of the CDR3 is TGTGCCAGCAGTGGAGTCCCAGGGGGTGGCTACACCTTC.

In this sample, this clone turned up once. The V call is TRBV6-6, the J call TRBJ2-7; 10 bases fit TRBD1. The germline V gene has CDR1 MNHNY and CDR2 SVGAGI (reference sequence). CDR3 size: 15 residues. V dropped 6 bases and J dropped 1; count of bases not matched to a gene: 6. CDR3 loop: CASRRSGQGSYEQYF. In nucleotides, the CDR3 is TGTGCCAGCAGGAGATCGGGACAGGGGTCCTACGAGCAGTACTTC.

This clone came up a few times. J is TRBJ1-5 and V is TRBV6-6; TRBD1 aligns across 10 bases. In germline, CDR1 is MNHNY, CDR2 SVGAGI (reference sequence). The CDR3 length is 15 residues. The J segment lost 4 bases and the V segment lost 9 bases, leaving 9 bases of the junction unmatched. This chain's CDR3 is CASSNGQGENQPQHF. CDR3 nucleotides: TGTGCCAGTTCCAACGGACAGGGGGAGAATCAGCCCCAGCATTTT.

This clone has a single count. V and J are TRBV2 and TRBJ1-4; D is unresolved. In germline, CDR1 is SNHLY, CDR2 FYNNEI. The CDR3 runs 13 residues. The V gene lost 6 bases and the J gene lost 7 bases, with 12 bases spanning the gap. CDR3 nucleotide sequence: TGTGCCAGCAGGCGCGAAACGGGTGAAAAACTGTTTTTT. Protein: CASRRETGEKLFF.

This chain uses TRBV2 with TRBJ1-5, with 11 bases aligning to TRBD1. The ends lost 8 bases at V and 7 bases at J; junction bases unmatched: 7. In germline, CDR1 is SNHLY, CDR2 FYNNEI. The CDR3 has 14 residues. The CDR3 DNA follows: TGTGCCAGCGGGGGACAGGGGGTTCGGCAGCCCCAGCATTTT. Translated, it gives CASGGQGVRQPQHF.

The chain carries TRBV21-1 and TRBJ2-1; TRBD2, the table's D call, lacks a check against the DNA. TRBV21-1 constitutes a pseudogene. This CDR3 is built from 15 residues. The CDR3 loop is CASSPTSMAYNEQFF. The CDR3 DNA reads TGTGCCAGCAGCCCGACTAGTATGGCGTACAATGAGCAGTTCTTC.

This rearrangement joins TRBV18 to TRBJ1-2, with 9 nucleotides matching TRBD1. Germline-derived CDR1 and CDR2 are KGHSH and LQKENI. V was clipped by 2 bases and J by 4 bases; unmatched bases: 11. The CDR3 has 17 amino acids. CDR3 DNA sequence: TGTGCCAGCTCACCAGGTGGTCCGGGACAGGGTAGCTATGGCTACACCTTC. The encoded protein is CASSPGGPGQGSYGYTF. The full variable domain, with the rest looked up from reference TRBV18 and TRBJ1-2, is NAGVMQNPRHLVRRRGQEARLRCSPMKGHSHVYWYRQLPEEGLKFMVYLQKENIIDESGMPKERFSAEFPKEGPSILRIQQVVRGDSAAYFCASSPGGPGQGSYGYTFGSGTRLTVV.

The chain carries TRBV7-2 and TRBJ1-1; D perhaps matches TRBD1 (5 bases). Germline CDR1 is SGHTA and CDR2 is FQGNSA. Between the trimmed V and J ends, which lost 5 bases and 5 bases, there was a span of 21 bases. CDR3 length equals 16 residues. The CDR3 nucleotides are TGTGCCAGCAGCCCCCGTGGGGGTCAAGGAGGGACTGAAGCTTTCTTT. Amino acids: CASSPRGGQGGTEAFF.

This chain connects TRBV7-8 to TRBJ2-7; TRBD2 matches at 7 bases. Germline V gives CDR1 SGHVS, CDR2 FQNEAQ. Trimming cost V 1 base and J 7 bases; bases outside gene matches: 1. The CDR3 has 12 residues. As DNA, the CDR3 is TGTGCCAGCAGCTTAGGGCGGGGGGAGCAGTACTTC. This sequence encodes CASSLGRGEQYF.

The chain is built from TRBV5-6 and TRBJ2-5; TRBD2 aligns across 7 bases. Looked up from germline, CDR1 is SGHDT and CDR2 is YYEEEE. This CDR3 contains 15 residues. V lost 3 bases, J lost 2 bases, and 7 bases stayed unmatched. CDR3 amino acids: CASSYWGGKQETQYF. The CDR3 region has the DNA TGTGCCAGCAGCTACTGGGGGGGTAAACAAGAGACCCAGTACTTC.

This clone was seen a single time. V and J are TRBV6-6 and TRBJ1-2; perhaps TRBD1 as D (5 bases). With 4 bases removed from V and 6 bases from J, the gap between germline ends came to 18 bases. CDR1 MNHNY and CDR2 SVGAGI come from the germline V gene (reference sequence). The CDR3 is 15 amino acids. CDR3 DNA sequence: TGTGCCAGCAGTTCGCGTTACAGGTGGGGACATGGCTACACCTTC. Protein: CASSSRYRWGHGYTF.

The rearrangement uses TRBV7-2 and TRBJ1-1, with no clear D. Germline assignment: CDR1 SGHTA and CDR2 FQGNSA. This CDR3 is 13 amino acids long. V was trimmed by 1 base and J by 11 bases, leaving 14 bases between them. The CDR3 spells CASSLGGEDVAFF. The CDR3 nucleotides are TGTGCCAGCAGCTTAGGGGGTGAGGACGTGGCTTTCTTT.

The V and J genes are TRBV4-1 and TRBJ1-2; tentative D call: TRBD1 (5 bases). The CDR3 loop spans 15 amino acids. Trimming took off 1 base at V and 7 bases at J, with 16 bases between the two ends. CDR1 and CDR2 from the germline V gene are MGHRA and YSYEKL. CDR3 in amino acids: CASSQGTGVRFGYTF. For the CDR3, the DNA is TGCGCCAGCAGCCAAGGAACAGGTGTTAGGTTTGGCTACACCTTC.

The table lists this clone with a count of one. The V gene is TRBV11-3, the J gene TRBJ2-2; tentatively, D is TRBD1 (5 bases). The CDR3 consists of 15 residues. The V and J ends lost 5 bases and 10 bases respectively, with 20 bases between them. The germline CDR1 and CDR2 sequences are SGHNT and YENEEA. The CDR3 here is CASSNQGPERKELFF. As DNA, the CDR3 is TGTGCCAGCAGCAACCAGGGTCCTGAAAGAAAGGAGCTGTTTTTT.

V and J are TRBV6-6 and TRBJ1-4, with TRBD1 matching 8 bases. The germline CDR1 and CDR2 sequences are MNHNY and SVGAGI (reference sequence). Trimming at V came to 7 bases and at J to 4 bases, leaving 8 bases not matched to a gene. The CDR3 loop spans 15 amino acids. Here the CDR3 reads CASKRQGRGNEKLFF. The CDR3 DNA reads as TGTGCCAGCAAAAGACAGGGGAGGGGTAATGAAAAACTGTTTTTT.

The rearrangement uses TRBV7-6 and TRBJ1-3; unclear D gene. The ends were cut back, 5 bases at V and 0 bases at J, with 5 bases in the middle. CDR3 length: 13 residues. In germline, CDR1 is SGHVS, CDR2 FNYEAQ. The CDR3 nucleotides read TGTGCCAGCAGCCCGCACTCTGGAAACACCATATATTTT. It yields the protein CASSPHSGNTIYF. Full variable domain (remainder filled in from reference TRBV7-6 and TRBJ1-3): GAGVSQSPRYKVTKRGQDVALRCDPISGHVSLYWYRQALGQGPEFLTYFNYEAQQDKSGLPNDRFSAERPEGSISTLTIQRTEQRDSAMYRCASSPHSGNTIYFGEGSWLTVV.

The V gene is TRBV19, the J gene TRBJ2-3; TRBD1 agrees at 7 bases. In germline, CDR1 is LNHDA, CDR2 SQIVND (reference sequence). This CDR3 has 15 amino acids. With V trimmed by 9 bases and J by 4 bases, 13 bases remained unmatched. CDR3 protein: CASRRTGLTPDTQYF. The CDR3, as DNA: TGTGCCAGCAGAAGGACAGGATTGACCCCAGATACGCAGTATTTT.

This clone was observed a single time. The chain has TRBV2 and TRBJ1-6, with TRBD1 matching 7 bases. The CDR3 has 14 residues. The V gene's germline CDR1 is SNHLY and CDR2 FYNNEI. V lost 7 bases, J lost 8 bases, and 8 bases stayed unmatched. The CDR3 loop reads CASMRQGRDSPLHF. CDR3 nucleotides: TGTGCCAGCATGCGACAGGGCAGGGATTCACCCCTCCACTTT.

The sample holds a few counts of this clone. V is TRBV5-4 and J is TRBJ1-3; 8 bases match TRBD1. CDR1 and CDR2 (germline): SGHNT, YYREEE (reference sequence). This CDR3 is built from 15 residues. J was trimmed by 4 bases and V by 4 bases; bases with no gene match: 7. CDR3: CASSAGGAWGNTIYF. The CDR3 nucleotides are TGTGCCAGCAGCGCAGGGGGCGCATGGGGAAACACCATATATTTT.

This clone appeared once. The genes are TRBV28 and TRBJ1-5; no clear D gene. The CDR3 is 14 amino acids. V lost 6 bases to trimming and J lost 3 bases, with 12 bases between them. In germline, CDR1 is MDHEN, CDR2 SYDVKM. CDR3 residues: CASRMTEYNQPQHF. The CDR3 DNA reads TGTGCCAGCAGGATGACGGAATACAATCAGCCCCAGCATTTT.

The J gene is TRBJ2-1, the V gene TRBV5-1; 11 bases are a match to TRBD1. Looked up from germline, CDR1 is SGHRS and CDR2 is YFSETQ. J was trimmed by 9 bases and V by 4 bases; bases with no gene match: 0. This CDR3 is built from 12 residues. The CDR3 is CASSGTGGEQFF. The CDR3 nucleotides are TGCGCCAGCAGCGGGACAGGGGGTGAGCAGTTCTTC.